This entry features one T cell receptor (beta chain) sequence. It has no known antigen specificity. Per-base quality was not reported, and no clone a single base away is much larger than it. In the prospective study, participants were about 18 to 95 years old, resided in about 25 geographic areas of the United States, and were enrolled through a virtual design. To assign participants to cohorts, the prospective study relied on clinical history that participants themselves reported in a screening survey and a study questionnaire. Recovered participants in ImmuneRACE Cohort 3 were defined as having two consecutive negative NP/OP PCR tests, clearance from a healthcare professional, or resolution of symptoms. In the prospective study, whole blood, serum and a nasopharyngeal or oropharyngeal swab were collected from each participant by mobile phlebotomists. Participants in the prospective study had the option to provide additional blood draws and questionnaires over a roughly 2-month period. Prospective study blood samples were shipped either frozen or at room temperature before DNA extraction.

This sample was included in a study of blood T cell repertoires in COVID-19 (dated by TCRdb to about 2020). Concerning the study at large: Samples from collaborators originated in the United States, Italy and Spain and spanned both the acute and convalescent phases of COVID-19. HLA class I and class II types, where available, came from metadata supplied by the sample provider rather than from assay-based typing. Samples came from the ongoing ImmuneRACE study (first 160 participants) plus 1,254 subjects from 6 global collaborators. The repertoires were released in a freely available public database meant as a resource for research on the immune response to SARS-CoV-2. Nearly every sample came with metadata listing a de-identified subject ID, COVID-19 status, age in years and sex. The prospective study material was composed of cDNA or gDNA derived from T cells, B-cell-depleted T cells, or PBMCs. Subjects who had been exposed to COVID-19, were actively infected with it, or had recovered from it provided the deeply sampled blood TCRbeta repertoires that made up the dataset. Study-wide findings and limitations: The amount of clinical and demographic metadata varied by source and participant and was provided uncurated.

TCRbeta CDR3 regions were amplified from genomic DNA by means of the immunoSEQ Assay, a bias-controlled multiplex PCR. As for how the authors treated the data: The number of nucleated cells in each sample was estimated from the amplification of reference gene primers within the assay. To quantify the absolute abundance of each unique TCRbeta CDR3 rearrangement, sequence reads were collapsed and filtered. For each sample, productive Simpson clonality was calculated by taking the square root of Simpson's diversity index across productive rearrangements. TCRdb mirrors the immuneACCESS table, restricted to in-frame sequences. Some clones are absent from its copies; in checked studies, under half trace to an unresolved V gene, and the reason for the others is unknown. V and J calls and clone size are those listed in that table; D and trimming were worked out from the DNA. The sample table holds roughly 290,000 clones, of which roughly nine tenths were seen once. Together, the top ten hold approximately 1.5% of the sample.

The germline V end is reduced by 5 bases and the J end by 4 bases; junction bases left unmatched: 5. CDR1 and CDR2 were assigned from the germline V gene as MGHRA and YSYEKL. CDR3 length: 15 amino acids, cysteine to phenylalanine. Just CDR3 DNA is preserved here, 45 bases in frame from base 1. This TCR came from a woman in her thirties or forties who had recovered from COVID-19. The sample comprised PBMCs or T cells enriched from blood (not recorded which). Here the chain combines TRBV4-1 and TRBJ1-1; 12 junctional bases match TRBD1. The sequenced DNA: TGCGCCAGCAGCACGGGACAGGGGGCGGCCACTGAAGCTTTCTTT. Its translation is CASSTGQGAATEAFF.